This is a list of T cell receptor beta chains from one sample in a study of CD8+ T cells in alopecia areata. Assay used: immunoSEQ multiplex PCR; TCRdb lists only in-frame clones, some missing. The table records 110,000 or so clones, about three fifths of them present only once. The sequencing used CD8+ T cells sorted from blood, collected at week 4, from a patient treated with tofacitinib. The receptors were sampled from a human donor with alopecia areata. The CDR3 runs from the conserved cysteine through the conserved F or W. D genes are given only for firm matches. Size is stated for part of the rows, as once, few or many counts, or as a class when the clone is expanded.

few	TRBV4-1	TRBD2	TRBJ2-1	CASSQAGGFYNEQFF	TGCGCCAGCAGCCAGGCGGGGGGTTTCTACAATGAGCAGTTCTTC
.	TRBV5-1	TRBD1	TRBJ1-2	CASSSEGAVGYTF	TGCGCCAGCAGCAGCGAGGGGGCGGTTGGCTACACCTTC
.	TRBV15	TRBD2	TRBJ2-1	CATSRAQGGIGEQFF	TGTGCCACCAGCAGAGCGCAGGGAGGGATCGGTGAGCAGTTCTTC
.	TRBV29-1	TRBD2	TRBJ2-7	CSVLAGGRYEQYF	TGCAGCGTTCTAGCGGGGGGGCGGTACGAGCAGTACTTC
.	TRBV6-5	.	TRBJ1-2	CASSQGLGNYGYTF	TGTGCCAGCAGTCAAGGTCTGGGAAACTATGGCTACACCTTC
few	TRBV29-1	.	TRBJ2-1	CSVEPRQAHEQFF	TGCAGCGTTGAACCAAGACAGGCCCATGAGCAGTTCTTC
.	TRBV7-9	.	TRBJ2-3	CASSLFPEVLDTQYF	TGTGCCAGCAGCTTATTTCCCGAGGTCCTAGATACGCAGTATTTT
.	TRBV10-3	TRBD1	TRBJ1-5	CAISEEAGGQPQHF	TGTGCCATCAGTGAGGAGGCAGGGGGTCAGCCCCAGCATTTT
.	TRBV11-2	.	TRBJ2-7	CASSLGSAGEQYF	TGTGCCAGCAGCTTAGGGTCCGCGGGGGAGCAGTACTTC
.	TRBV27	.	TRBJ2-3	CASSLYTGREDTQYF	TGTGCCAGCAGTTTATACACAGGGAGGGAAGATACGCAGTATTTT
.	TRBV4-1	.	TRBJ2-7	CASSLSPPGHEQYF	TGCGCCAGCAGCCTCTCGCCCCCAGGGCACGAGCAGTACTTC
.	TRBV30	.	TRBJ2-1	CAWSSGQPYNEQFF	TGTGCCTGGAGCTCTGGACAGCCCTACAATGAGCAGTTCTTC
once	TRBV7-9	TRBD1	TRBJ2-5	CASSGQGWQYF	TGTGCCAGCAGCGGACAGGGCTGGCAGTACTTC
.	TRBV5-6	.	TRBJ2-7	CASSLGQEQYF	TGTGCCAGCAGCTTAGGACAGGAGCAGTACTTC
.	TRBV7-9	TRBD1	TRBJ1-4	CASSPSGQRKLFF	TGTGCCAGCAGCCCATCGGGACAGCGAAAACTGTTTTTT
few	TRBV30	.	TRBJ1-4	CAWSVSTGNEKLFF	TGTGCCTGGAGTGTAAGCACAGGGAATGAAAAACTGTTTTTT
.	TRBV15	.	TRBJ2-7	CATSRKEPGYYEQYF	TGTGCCACCAGCAGGAAGGAACCAGGATACTACGAGCAGTACTTC
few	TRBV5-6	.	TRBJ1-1	CASSYGATASNPSTEAFF	TGTGCCAGCAGCTATGGGGCGACAGCCTCAAACCCGAGCACTGAAGCTTTCTTT
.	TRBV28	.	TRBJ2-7	CASSFNLQSTTYEQYF	TGTGCCAGCAGTTTTAACCTACAGTCCACTACCTACGAGCAGTACTTC
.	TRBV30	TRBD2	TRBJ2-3	CAWNGGADTQYF	TGTGCCTGGAACGGGGGGGCAGATACGCAGTATTTT
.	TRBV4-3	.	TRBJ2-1	CASSQGIEQFF	TGCGCCAGCAGCCAAGGTATTGAGCAGTTCTTC
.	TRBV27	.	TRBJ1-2	CASSLSRNYGYTF	TGTGCCAGCAGTTTATCCAGAAACTATGGCTACACCTTC
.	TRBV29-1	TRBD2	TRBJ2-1	CSVEDLEQGGLDEQFF	TGCAGCGTTGAAGATCTTGAGCAGGGAGGGCTGGATGAGCAGTTCTTC
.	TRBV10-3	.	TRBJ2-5	CAIRGEDQETQYF	TGTGCCATCAGGGGTGAGGACCAAGAGACCCAGTACTTC
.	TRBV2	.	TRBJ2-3	CASSEYLVTSTDTQYF	TGTGCCAGCAGTGAATATCTCGTTACTAGCACAGATACGCAGTATTTT
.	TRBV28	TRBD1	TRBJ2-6	CASSSGTGDSGANVLTF	TGTGCCAGCAGCTCGGGGACAGGGGACTCTGGGGCCAACGTCCTGACTTTC
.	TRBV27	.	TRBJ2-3	CASSSTRARGTDTQYF	TGTGCCAGCAGTTCAACCAGGGCTAGAGGGACAGATACGCAGTATTTT
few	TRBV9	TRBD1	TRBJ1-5	CASSVGTGDQPQHF	TGTGCCAGCAGCGTAGGGACAGGGGATCAGCCCCAGCATTTT
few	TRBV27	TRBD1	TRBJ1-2	CASYRTGVGYTF	TGTGCCAGCTATCGGACAGGGGTCGGCTACACCTTC
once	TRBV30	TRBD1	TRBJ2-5	CAWSAGTGTETQYF	TGTGCCTGGAGTGCCGGGACAGGGACAGAGACCCAGTACTTC
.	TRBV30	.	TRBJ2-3	CAWSVGLLTDTQYF	TGTGCCTGGAGCGTCGGACTGCTCACAGATACGCAGTATTTT
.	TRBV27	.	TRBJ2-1	CASSFDGGFNEQFF	TGTGCCAGCTCCTTCGACGGGGGATTCAATGAGCAGTTCTTC
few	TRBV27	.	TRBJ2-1	CASSFLLGTYNEQFF	TGTGCCAGCAGTTTCCTACTAGGGACCTACAATGAGCAGTTCTTC
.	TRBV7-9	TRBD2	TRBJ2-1	CASSLGVRLAVNNEQFF	TGTGCCAGCAGCTTAGGGGTCCGACTAGCGGTTAACAATGAGCAGTTCTTC
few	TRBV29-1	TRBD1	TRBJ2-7	CSAGTEETYEQYF	TGCAGCGCCGGGACAGAGGAAACCTACGAGCAGTACTTC
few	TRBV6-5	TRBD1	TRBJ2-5	CASKDTGDRETQYF	TGTGCCAGCAAAGACACAGGGGACCGGGAGACCCAGTACTTC
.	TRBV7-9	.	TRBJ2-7	CASSSDGGFAYEQYF	TGTGCCAGCAGCTCAGACGGGGGATTCGCCTACGAGCAGTACTTC
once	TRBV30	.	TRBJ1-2	CAWTLYSTGYGYTF	TGTGCCTGGACCCTGTACTCGACGGGCTATGGCTACACCTTC
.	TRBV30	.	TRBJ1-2	CAWSSEGYTF	TGTGCCTGGAGCAGTGAGGGCTACACCTTC
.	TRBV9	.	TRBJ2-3	CASSPSGYTDTQYF	TGTGCCAGCAGCCCCAGCGGGTACACAGATACGCAGTATTTT
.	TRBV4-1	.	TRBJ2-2	CASSQDGNTGELFF	TGCGCCAGCAGCCAAGACGGCAATACCGGGGAGCTGTTTTTT
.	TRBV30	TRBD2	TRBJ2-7	CACTGGAYEQYF	TGTGCCTGCACCGGGGGGGCCTACGAGCAGTACTTC
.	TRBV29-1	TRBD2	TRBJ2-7	CSVEGREGSYEQYF	TGCAGCGTTGAGGGCAGGGAGGGGTCCTACGAGCAGTACTTC
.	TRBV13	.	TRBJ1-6	CASSKDGSPLHF	TGTGCCAGCAGCAAGGACGGTTCACCCCTCCACTTT
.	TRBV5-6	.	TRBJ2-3	CASTLWDLTTDTQYF	TGTGCCAGCACCCTTTGGGACCTGACAACAGATACGCAGTATTTT
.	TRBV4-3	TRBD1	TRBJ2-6	CASSKDRAGANVLTF	TGCGCCAGCAGCAAAGACAGGGCTGGGGCCAACGTCCTGACTTTC
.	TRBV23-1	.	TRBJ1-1	CASSQKTRNTEAFF	TGCGCCAGCAGTCAAAAAACACGGAACACTGAAGCTTTCTTT
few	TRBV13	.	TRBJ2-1	CASSLALTEGGQFF	TGTGCCAGCAGCTTAGCCCTCACTGAGGGTGGACAGTTCTTC
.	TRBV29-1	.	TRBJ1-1	CSVGGIVDTEAFF	TGCAGTGTTGGAGGGATAGTGGACACTGAAGCTTTCTTT
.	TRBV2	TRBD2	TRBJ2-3	CASSTSAHSTDTQYF	TGTGCCAGCAGCACTAGCGCCCACAGCACAGATACGCAGTATTTT
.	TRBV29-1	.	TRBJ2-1	CSVEGRLAGRNEQFF	TGCAGCGTTGAGGGGAGGCTTGCCGGCCGGAATGAGCAGTTCTTC
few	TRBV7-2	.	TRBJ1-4	CASSGRFREKLFF	TGTGCCAGCTCCGGCAGGTTCCGGGAAAAACTGTTTTTT
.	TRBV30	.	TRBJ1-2	CAWSVHEGGRDGYTF	TGTGCCTGGAGTGTACACGAAGGTGGAAGAGATGGCTACACCTTC
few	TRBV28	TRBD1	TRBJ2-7	CASSFGTDYYEQYF	TGTGCCAGCAGTTTTGGGACAGATTACTACGAGCAGTACTTC
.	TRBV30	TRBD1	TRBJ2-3	CAWGPTGVSTDTQYF	TGTGCCTGGGGTCCGACAGGGGTCAGCACAGATACGCAGTATTTT